These 29 T cell receptor beta chains came from one sample sequenced in a study of human T cells and chemical hapten exposure. MiXCR was run by TCRdb on the RACE reads, yielding one entry per CDR3 protein. The table includes roughly 180,000 distinct CDR3 sequences, around 13% detected once. Indicated time point: patch test 1, 2 weeks after DPC sensitization. The treatment here: therapeutic diphenylcyclopropenone sensitization with weekly scalp DPC. The source material was whole blood, sampled in connection with sensitization to the hapten diphenylcyclopropenone (DPC). The source is a woman aged 30 to 39 with alopecia areata. Some clones in this sample may be carry-over from other donors' samples.

V gene TRBV28 combines with J gene TRBJ2-3, with TRBD2 matching over 9 bases. The CDR3 has 16 amino acids. Germline V lookup: CDR1 MDHEN, CDR2 SYDVKM. With V trimmed by 0 bases and J by 4 bases, 5 bases remained unmatched. CDR3 residues: CASSLWGGGAPDTQYF. CDR3 nucleotide sequence: TGTGCCAGCAGTTTATGGGGCGGGGGGGCCCCAGATACGCAGTATTTT.

Concerning this clonotype itself: The DNA is omitted, as the CDR3 cannot be located on it reliably, and the CDR3 follows TCRdb's listing. This chain connects TRBV7-2 to TRBJ2-5; the D call of TRBD1 is as the table states it, not checked on the DNA. A total of 16 residues make up the CDR3, ends included. From germline, CDR1 is SGHTA and CDR2 FQGNSA. The CDR3: CASSLVAFGAGETQYF.

This clonotype was counted at least ten times. V and J are TRBV10-3 and TRBJ1-5; the D is unclear. The CDR3 sequence is 14 residues long. V shed 0 bases and J shed 4 bases, with 7 bases lying between them. Germline lookup yields CDR1 ENHRY and CDR2 SYGVKD. The CDR3 is CAISESGGNQPQHF. In DNA, the CDR3 is TGTGCCATCAGTGAGTCGGGCGGGAATCAGCCCCAGCATTTT.

This clonotype showed up just a few times. V usage is TRBV20-1 and J usage is TRBJ2-7; TRBD2 matches at 11 bases. The CDR3 sequence is 21 residues long. V was clipped by 2 bases and J by 2 bases; unmatched bases: 23. The V gene's germline CDR1 is DFQATT and CDR2 SNEGSKA (reference sequence). In DNA form, the CDR3 reads TGCAGTGCTAGATCCCGGACTCAAGATCCGCTAGCGGGAGGCCCAACCTACGAGCAGTACTTC. Its translation: CSARSRTQDPLAGGPTYEQYF.

This clonotype was seen a few times. The chain uses TRBV28 and TRBJ2-1; D not resolved. Trimming took 8 bases from V and 10 from J, leaving 6 bases between them. CDR1 MDHEN and CDR2 SYDVKM come from the germline V gene. The CDR3 is 9 amino acids. The CDR3 region is CASGGEQFF. CDR3 coding DNA: TGTGCCAGCGGTGGAGAGCAGTTCTTC. Full variable domain (rest looked up from reference TRBV28 and TRBJ2-1): DVKVTQSSRYLVKRTGEKVFLECVQDMDHENMFWYRQDPGLGLRLIYFSYDVKMKEKGDIPEGYSVSREKKERFSLILESASTNQTSMYLCASGGEQFFGPGTRLTVL.

The CDR3: CASSLGTWRGYTF. Here the CDR3 DNA reads TGTGCCAGCAGTTTGGGGACATGGCGGGGCTACACCTTC. This chain links TRBV28 with TRBJ1-2, with D perhaps TRBD1 (6 bases). The V end lost 3 bases, the J end lost 8 bases, and 13 bases lay between the germline ends. The CDR3 has 13 residues. Germline V CDR1 and CDR2: MDHEN, SYDVKM.

J is TRBJ2-7 and V is TRBV18; TRBD2 might be the D (5 bases). This CDR3 comprises 12 residues. V was cut by 4 bases and J by 3 bases, with 7 bases left in between. Germline loops: CDR1 KGHSH, CDR2 LQKENI. CDR3: CASSHGVYEQYF. In DNA, the CDR3 is TGTGCCAGCTCACACGGGGTCTACGAGCAGTACTTC.

This clonotype showed up just a few times. This chain joins TRBV6-2 or TRBV6-3 and TRBJ2-1; 7 bases map to TRBD1. This CDR3 comprises 15 residues. Germline CDR1 reads MNHEY; CDR2 reads SVGEGT. The V gene end was trimmed by 7 bases and the J gene end by 6 bases; junction bases not matched to a gene: 12. The CDR3 DNA is TGTGCCAGCACCTCCCGGACAGGATGGGGCAATGAGCAGTTCTTC. This translates into CASTSRTGWGNEQFF.

The chain uses TRBV9 and TRBJ1-6; no firm D call. Germline lookup yields CDR1 SGDLS and CDR2 YYNGEE. Trimming pared 0 bases from V and 7 bases from J, leaving 11 bases between. The CDR3 has 15 amino acids. The CDR3 loop is CASSVAGSRNSPLHF. CDR3 in DNA: TGTGCCAGCAGCGTAGCTGGAAGCAGGAATTCACCCCTCCACTTT.

This clonotype came up a few times. The rearrangement links TRBV6-2 or TRBV6-3 to TRBJ2-7; D unresolved. This CDR3 has 12 amino acids. CDR1 and CDR2 (germline): MNHEY, SVGEGT. V was shortened by 10 bases and J by 1 base, with 11 bases between the two germline ends. In DNA, the CDR3 is TGTGCCACCTGCAAGGCATCCTACGAGCAGTACTTC. This sequence encodes CATCKASYEQYF.

This clonotype was detected ten times or more. The chain employs TRBV5-1 and TRBJ1-1, with 7 bases that match TRBD1. Trimming cost V 4 bases and J 6 bases; bases outside gene matches: 6. The germline V gene has CDR1 SGHRS and CDR2 YFSETQ. CDR3 length: 13 amino acids. The CDR3, as DNA: TGCGCCAGCAGCCCTTGGACAGGAGCTGAAGCTTTCTTT. Its translation: CASSPWTGAEAFF.

CDR3 residues: CAWSVPLNTEAFF. The DNA of the CDR3 is TGTGCCTGGAGTGTACCCCTGAACACTGAAGCTTTCTTT. The chain has TRBV30 and TRBJ1-1; the D is unclear. Germline assignment: CDR1 GTSNPN and CDR2 SVGIG (reference sequence). The CDR3 loop spans 13 amino acids. Trimming left V 0 bases short and J 0 bases short, with 5 bases between.

This clonotype was picked up a small number of times. This rearrangement joins TRBV28 to TRBJ2-5; the D is unclear. The CDR3 runs to 14 residues. Germline CDR1 reads MDHEN; CDR2 reads SYDVKM. Trimming took 5 bases from V and 2 from J, leaving 12 bases between them. Here the CDR3 DNA reads TGTGCCAGCAGTGTGACACGGGCGCAAGAGACCCAGTACTTC. Translation: CASSVTRAQETQYF.

This clonotype was recorded at least ten times. The gene calls are TRBV29-1 and TRBJ1-2; TRBD1 aligns across 8 bases. Trimming at V came to 1 base and at J to 9 bases, leaving 4 bases not matched to a gene. Germline CDR1 and CDR2: SQVTM and ANQGSEA. The CDR3 runs to 12 residues. The CDR3 DNA reads TGCAGCGTTGAAGGACAGGGGATGCGCTACACCTTC. This sequence encodes CSVEGQGMRYTF.

This clonotype was recorded a few times. The chain links TRBV20-1 to TRBJ2-3, with a tentative D call TRBD2 (7 bases). This CDR3 comprises 14 residues. The germline V and J ends were trimmed by 6 bases and 7 bases, with 20 bases remaining between them. Per the germline V gene, CDR1 is DFQATT and CDR2 is SNEGSKA (reference sequence). The CDR3 loop is CSAVLGGALHTQYF. The CDR3 region has the DNA TGCAGTGCCGTCCTAGGGGGGGCGTTGCATACGCAGTATTTT.

V and J are TRBV28 and TRBJ2-5; TRBD2 matches 7 bases. The V gene end was trimmed by 6 bases and the J gene end by 1 base; junction bases not matched to a gene: 2. Germline lookup yields CDR1 MDHEN and CDR2 SYDVKM. The CDR3 sequence is 13 residues long. The CDR3 reads CASSSGVQETQYF. CDR3 in DNA: TGTGCCAGCAGCAGCGGGGTCCAAGAGACCCAGTACTTC.

Ten or more counts support this clonotype. This rearrangement joins TRBV5-1 to TRBJ2-6, with D possibly called TRBD1 or TRBD2 (6 bases each). Germline-derived CDR1 and CDR2 are SGHRS and YFSETQ. The CDR3 runs 17 residues. Trimming shortened V by 3 bases and J by 0 bases, and 13 bases separated the two germline ends. The CDR3 reads CASSSRGPSSGANVLTF. CDR3 DNA sequence: TGCGCCAGCAGCTCACGGGGGCCAAGCTCTGGGGCCAACGTCCTGACTTTC.

This clonotype turned up a few times. The V call is TRBV3-1, the J call TRBJ2-5, with unresolved D. The CDR3 loop spans 14 amino acids. Germline V gives CDR1 LGHDT, CDR2 YNNKEL (reference sequence). Deletions cut 1 base from V and 2 bases from J, with 8 bases between. The CDR3 is CASSQVMGQETQYF. The CDR3, as DNA: TGTGCCAGCAGCCAAGTTATGGGGCAAGAGACCCAGTACTTC.

J is TRBJ1-1 and V is TRBV29-1; no clear D gene. The CDR3 covers 13 residues. The germline CDR1 and CDR2 sequences are SQVTM and ANQGSEA. V was cut by 5 bases and J by 0 bases, with 10 bases left in between. CDR3: CSVSGFMNTEAFF. The CDR3 region has the DNA TGCAGCGTTAGCGGGTTCATGAACACTGAAGCTTTCTTT.

This clonotype occurred a few times. The chain joins TRBV29-1 to TRBJ1-2; D may be TRBD1 (5 bases). The V end was cut by 1 base, the J end by 5 bases, with 8 bases between. The CDR3 is 12 residues long. Germline CDR1 SQVTM, CDR2 ANQGSEA. The CDR3 here is CSVEVTAYGYTF. CDR3 bases: TGCAGCGTTGAAGTGACAGCTTATGGCTACACCTTC.

This chain links TRBV24-1 with TRBJ1-2; D not certain. Deletions cut 0 bases from V and 8 bases from J, with 6 bases between. The length of the CDR3 is 12 residues. In germline, CDR1 is KGHDR, CDR2 SFDVKD. CDR3 in DNA: TGTGCCACCAGTGATTTGCACGGCGGCTACACCTTC. Amino acid sequence: CATSDLHGGYTF.

There are many counts of this clonotype. The genes are TRBV29-1 and TRBJ1-5; the D gene is possibly TRBD1 (6 bases). Germline CDR1 and CDR2: SQVTM and ANQGSEA. The V and J ends lost 7 bases and 3 bases respectively, with 13 bases between them. This CDR3 is 13 amino acids long. The CDR3 DNA reads as TGCAGCGCCGCGGACAGAAACAATCAGCCCCAGCATTTT. Translating gives CSAADRNNQPQHF.

The chain combines TRBV12-3 or TRBV12-4 with TRBJ2-3; 9 bases are a match to TRBD2. The CDR3 covers 15 residues. V trimming: 6 bases; J trimming: 4 bases; junction bases outside the gene matches: 8. The CDR3 region has the DNA TGTGCCAGCAGGGTAGCGGGAGATGGGGCAGATACGCAGTATTTT. This encodes CASRVAGDGADTQYF.

The V and J genes are TRBV24-1 and TRBJ2-1, with no clear D. This CDR3 is built from 16 residues. Trimming cost V 3 bases and J 3 bases, with 14 bases left between them. The V gene's germline CDR1 is KGHDR and CDR2 SFDVKD. The CDR3 spells CATSDHQQHSYNEQFF. Written as DNA, the CDR3 is TGTGCCACCAGTGATCACCAACAGCACAGCTACAATGAGCAGTTCTTC.

About this clonotype itself: The germline gene is not matched at one end of the junction; a read error may be the cause. The chain combines TRBV6-2 or TRBV6-3 with TRBJ2-1; 8 bases line up with TRBD2. Germline lookup yields CDR1 MNHEY and CDR2 SVGEGT. The CDR3 is 13 amino acids. CDR3 DNA: TGTGCTAGCAGTCCCCTGGGACTAGATGAGCAGTTCTTC. This translates into CASSPLGLDEQFF.

This clonotype was observed many times. CDR3 bases: TGCAGCGTTGGCCTCTCTAACTATGGCTACACCTTC. This translates into CSVGLSNYGYTF. The chain employs TRBV29-1 and TRBJ1-2; D ambiguous. This CDR3 comprises 12 residues. V was shortened by 4 bases and J by 0 bases, with 6 bases between the two germline ends. CDR1 is SQVTM and CDR2 is ANQGSEA in the germline V gene.

The V and J genes are TRBV6-5 and TRBJ1-2; 7 bases fit TRBD1. V shed 6 bases and J 2 bases; nucleotides not matched to a gene: 3. Germline V CDR1 and CDR2: MNHEY, SVGAGI. The CDR3 is 13 residues long. CDR3 amino acids: CASREGQNYGYTF. Written as DNA, the CDR3 is TGTGCCAGCAGAGAGGGACAGAACTATGGCTACACCTTC.

This clonotype has more than one count but fewer than ten. CDR3 in amino acids: CASGINRELFF. The CDR3 nucleotides read TGCGCCAGCGGGATTAACCGGGAGCTGTTTTTT. This chain joins TRBV5-1 and TRBJ2-2; no clear D gene. V was clipped by 7 bases and J by 9 bases, with 10 bases between them. CDR1 is SGHRS, CDR2 YFSETQ, per germline. The CDR3 is 11 amino acids.

This clonotype was observed at least ten times. The rearrangement links TRBV6-2 or TRBV6-3 to TRBJ1-1; D not resolved. The CDR3 contains 11 residues. Germline V gene lookup returns CDR1 MNHEY and CDR2 SVGEGT. Between the trimmed V and J ends, which lost 5 bases and 3 bases, there was a span of 4 bases. The CDR3 region is CASSRDTEAFF. In DNA, the CDR3 is TGTGCCAGCAGTCGGGACACTGAAGCTTTCTTT.